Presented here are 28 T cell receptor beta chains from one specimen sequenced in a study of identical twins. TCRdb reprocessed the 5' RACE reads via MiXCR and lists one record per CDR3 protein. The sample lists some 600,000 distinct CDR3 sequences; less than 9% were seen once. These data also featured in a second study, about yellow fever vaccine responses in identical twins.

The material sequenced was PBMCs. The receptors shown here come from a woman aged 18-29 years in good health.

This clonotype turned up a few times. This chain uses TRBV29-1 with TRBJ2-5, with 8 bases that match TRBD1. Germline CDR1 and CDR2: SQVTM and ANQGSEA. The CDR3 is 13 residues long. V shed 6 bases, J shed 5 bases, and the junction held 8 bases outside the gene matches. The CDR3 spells CSVTQGARETQYF. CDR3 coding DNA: TGCAGCGTGACCCAGGGGGCGCGGGAGACCCAGTACTTC.

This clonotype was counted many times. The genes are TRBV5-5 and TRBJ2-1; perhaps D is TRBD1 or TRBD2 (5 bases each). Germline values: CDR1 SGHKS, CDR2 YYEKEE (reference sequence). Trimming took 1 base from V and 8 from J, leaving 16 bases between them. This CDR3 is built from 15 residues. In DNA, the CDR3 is TGTGCCAGCAGCTTGTCACCGGGACCCGCGGATGAGCAGTTCTTC. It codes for CASSLSPGPADEQFF.

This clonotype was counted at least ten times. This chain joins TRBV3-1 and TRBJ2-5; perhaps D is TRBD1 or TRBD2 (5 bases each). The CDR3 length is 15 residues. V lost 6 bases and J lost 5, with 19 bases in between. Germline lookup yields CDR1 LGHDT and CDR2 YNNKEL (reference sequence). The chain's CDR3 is CASRGVDRLVETQYF. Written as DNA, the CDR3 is TGTGCCAGCAGGGGGGTTGATAGGCTCGTTGAGACCCAGTACTTC.

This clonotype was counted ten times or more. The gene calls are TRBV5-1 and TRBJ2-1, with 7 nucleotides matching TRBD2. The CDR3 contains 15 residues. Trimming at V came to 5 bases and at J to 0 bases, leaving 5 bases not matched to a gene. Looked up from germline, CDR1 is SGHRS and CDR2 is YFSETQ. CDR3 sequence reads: CASRSGGSSYNEQFF. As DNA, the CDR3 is TGCGCCAGCAGGAGCGGCGGGAGCTCCTACAATGAGCAGTTCTTC.

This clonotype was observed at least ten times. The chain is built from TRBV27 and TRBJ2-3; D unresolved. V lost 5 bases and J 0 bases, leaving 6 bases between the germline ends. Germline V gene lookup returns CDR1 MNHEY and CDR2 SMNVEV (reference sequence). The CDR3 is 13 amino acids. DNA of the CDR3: TGTGCCAGCAGTACCCTTAGCACAGATACGCAGTATTTT. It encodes CASSTLSTDTQYF.

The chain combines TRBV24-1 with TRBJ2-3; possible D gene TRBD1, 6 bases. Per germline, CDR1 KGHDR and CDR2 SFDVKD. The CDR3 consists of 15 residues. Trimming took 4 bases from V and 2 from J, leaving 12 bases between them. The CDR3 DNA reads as TGTGCCACCAGTGACGGGGACACGTTCACAGATACGCAGTATTTT. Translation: CATSDGDTFTDTQYF.

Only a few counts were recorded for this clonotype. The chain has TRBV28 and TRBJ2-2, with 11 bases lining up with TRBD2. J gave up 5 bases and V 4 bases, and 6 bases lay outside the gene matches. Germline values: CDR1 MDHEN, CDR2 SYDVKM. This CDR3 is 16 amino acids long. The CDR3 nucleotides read TGTGCCAGCAGTTCCTTAGCGGGGGGGCCGACCGGGGAGCTGTTTTTT. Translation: CASSSLAGGPTGELFF.

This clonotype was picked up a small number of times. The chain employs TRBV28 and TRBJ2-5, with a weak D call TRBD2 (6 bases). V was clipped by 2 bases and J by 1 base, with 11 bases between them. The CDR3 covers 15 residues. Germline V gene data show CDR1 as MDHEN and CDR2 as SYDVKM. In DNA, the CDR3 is TGTGCCAGCAGTTTACCCCTCGGGGGCCAAGAGACCCAGTACTTC. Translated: CASSLPLGGQETQYF.

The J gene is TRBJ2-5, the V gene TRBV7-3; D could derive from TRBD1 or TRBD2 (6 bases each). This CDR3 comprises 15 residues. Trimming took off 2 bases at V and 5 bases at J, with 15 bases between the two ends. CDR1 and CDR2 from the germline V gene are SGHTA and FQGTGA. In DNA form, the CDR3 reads TGTGCCAGCAGCTTAGGGTGGGGGGCTAGGGAGACCCAGTACTTC. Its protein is CASSLGWGARETQYF.

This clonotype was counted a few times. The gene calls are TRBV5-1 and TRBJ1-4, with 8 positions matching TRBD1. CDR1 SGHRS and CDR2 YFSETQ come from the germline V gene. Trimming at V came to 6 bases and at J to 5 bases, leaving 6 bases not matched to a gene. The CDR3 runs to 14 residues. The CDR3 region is CASNDRGINEKLFF. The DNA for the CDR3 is TGCGCCAGCAACGACAGGGGTATCAATGAAAAACTGTTTTTT.

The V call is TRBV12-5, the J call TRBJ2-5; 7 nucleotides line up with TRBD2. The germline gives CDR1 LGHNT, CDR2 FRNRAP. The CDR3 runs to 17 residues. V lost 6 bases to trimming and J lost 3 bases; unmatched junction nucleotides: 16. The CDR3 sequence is CASGSISGGAGKETQYF. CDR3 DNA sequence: TGTGCTAGTGGCTCCATTTCGGGGGGAGCCGGCAAAGAGACCCAGTACTTC.

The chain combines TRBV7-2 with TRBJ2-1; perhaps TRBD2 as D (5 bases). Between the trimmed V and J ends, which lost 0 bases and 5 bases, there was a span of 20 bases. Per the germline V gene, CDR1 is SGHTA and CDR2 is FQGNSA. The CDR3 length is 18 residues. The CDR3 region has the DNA TGTGCCAGCAGCTTAGCGGGGAGAGGGATTAGCGTTGACAATGAGCAGTTCTTC. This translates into CASSLAGRGISVDNEQFF.

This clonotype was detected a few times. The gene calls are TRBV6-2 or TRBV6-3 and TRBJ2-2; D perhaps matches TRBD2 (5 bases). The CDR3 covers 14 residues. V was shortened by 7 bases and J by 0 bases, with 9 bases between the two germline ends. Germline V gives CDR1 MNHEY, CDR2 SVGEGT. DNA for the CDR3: TGTGCCAGCACTCGACTAACGAACACCGGGGAGCTGTTTTTT. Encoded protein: CASTRLTNTGELFF.

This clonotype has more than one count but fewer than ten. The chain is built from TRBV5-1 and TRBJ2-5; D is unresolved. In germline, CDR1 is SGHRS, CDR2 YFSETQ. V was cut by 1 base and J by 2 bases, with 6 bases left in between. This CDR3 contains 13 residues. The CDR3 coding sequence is TGCGCCAGCAGCTTGACGGATCAAGAGACCCAGTACTTC. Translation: CASSLTDQETQYF.

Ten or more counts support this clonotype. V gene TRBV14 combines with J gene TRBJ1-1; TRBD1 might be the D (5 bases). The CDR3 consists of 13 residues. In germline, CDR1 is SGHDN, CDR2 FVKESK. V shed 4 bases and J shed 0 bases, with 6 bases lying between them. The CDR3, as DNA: TGTGCCAGCAGCCGGGGGGTGAACACTGAAGCTTTCTTT. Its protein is CASSRGVNTEAFF.

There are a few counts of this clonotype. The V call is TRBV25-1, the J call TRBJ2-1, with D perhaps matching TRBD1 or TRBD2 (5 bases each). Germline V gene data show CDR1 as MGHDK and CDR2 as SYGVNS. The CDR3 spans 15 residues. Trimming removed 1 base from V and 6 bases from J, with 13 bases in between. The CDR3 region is CASSEFTGHPNEQFF. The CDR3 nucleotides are TGTGCCAGCAGTGAATTTACGGGGCACCCCAATGAGCAGTTCTTC.

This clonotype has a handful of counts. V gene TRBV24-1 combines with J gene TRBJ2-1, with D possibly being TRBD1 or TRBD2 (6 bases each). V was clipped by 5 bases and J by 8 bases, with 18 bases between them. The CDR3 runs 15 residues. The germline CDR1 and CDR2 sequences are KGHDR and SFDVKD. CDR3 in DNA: TGTGCCACCAGTGGGGGGGCGACGTTGGGAGATGAGCAGTTCTTC. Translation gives CATSGGATLGDEQFF.

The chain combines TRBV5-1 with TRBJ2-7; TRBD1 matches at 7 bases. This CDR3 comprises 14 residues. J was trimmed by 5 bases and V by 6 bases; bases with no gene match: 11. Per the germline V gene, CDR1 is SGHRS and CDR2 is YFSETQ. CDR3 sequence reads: CASTRGWGEDEQYF. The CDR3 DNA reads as TGCGCCAGCACCAGGGGGTGGGGAGAGGACGAGCAGTACTTC.

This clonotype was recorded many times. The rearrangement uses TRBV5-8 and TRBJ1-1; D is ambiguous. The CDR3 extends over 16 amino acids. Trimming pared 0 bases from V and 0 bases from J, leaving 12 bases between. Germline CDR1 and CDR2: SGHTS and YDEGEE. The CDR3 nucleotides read TGTGCCAGCAGCTTGGCCCCGGAAGGGATGAACACTGAAGCTTTCTTT. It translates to CASSLAPEGMNTEAFF. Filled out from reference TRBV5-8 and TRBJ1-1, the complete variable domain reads EAGVTQSPTHLIKTRGQQATLRCSPISGHTSVYWYQQALGLGLQFLLWYDEGEERNRGNFPPRFSGRQFPNYSSELNVNALELEDSALYLCASSLAPEGMNTEAFFGQGTRLTVV.

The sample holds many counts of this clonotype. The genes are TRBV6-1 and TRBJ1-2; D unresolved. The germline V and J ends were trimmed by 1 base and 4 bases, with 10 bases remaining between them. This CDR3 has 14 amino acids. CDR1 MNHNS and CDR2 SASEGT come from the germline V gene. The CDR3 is CASSEGSEFYGYTF. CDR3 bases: TGTGCCAGCAGTGAAGGCAGCGAATTCTATGGCTACACCTTC.

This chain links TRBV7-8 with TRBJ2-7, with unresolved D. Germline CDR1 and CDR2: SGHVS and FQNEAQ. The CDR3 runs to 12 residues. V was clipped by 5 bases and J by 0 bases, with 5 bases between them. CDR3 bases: TGTGCCAGCAGCCCTCTCTCCTACGAGCAGTACGTC. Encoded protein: CASSPLSYEQYV.

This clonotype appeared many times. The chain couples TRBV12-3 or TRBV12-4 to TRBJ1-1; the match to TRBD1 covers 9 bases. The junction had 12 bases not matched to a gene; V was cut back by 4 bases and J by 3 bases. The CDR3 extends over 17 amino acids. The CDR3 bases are TGTGCCAGCAGTTCGCGGGACAGGGAGGTATTAGACACTGAAGCTTTCTTT. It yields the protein CASSSRDREVLDTEAFF.

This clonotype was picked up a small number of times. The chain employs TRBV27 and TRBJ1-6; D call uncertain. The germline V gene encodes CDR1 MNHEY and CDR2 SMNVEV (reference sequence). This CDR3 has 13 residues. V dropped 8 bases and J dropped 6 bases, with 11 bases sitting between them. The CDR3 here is CASAVIGNSPLHF. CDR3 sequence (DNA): TGTGCCAGCGCGGTTATAGGTAATTCACCCCTCCACTTT.

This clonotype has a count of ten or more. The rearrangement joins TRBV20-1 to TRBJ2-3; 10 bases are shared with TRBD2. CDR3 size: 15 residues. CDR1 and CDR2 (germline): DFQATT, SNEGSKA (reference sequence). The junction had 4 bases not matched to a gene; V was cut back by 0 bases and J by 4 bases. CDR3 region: CSAREAGGPSDTQYF. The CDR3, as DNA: TGCAGTGCTAGAGAAGCGGGAGGGCCATCAGATACGCAGTATTTT.

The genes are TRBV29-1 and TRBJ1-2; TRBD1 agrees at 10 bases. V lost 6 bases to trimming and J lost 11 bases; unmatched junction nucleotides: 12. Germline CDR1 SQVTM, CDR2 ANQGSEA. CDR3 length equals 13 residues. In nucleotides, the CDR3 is TGCAGCGTCCGGACAGGGGGGAGCTTTGGGTACACCTTC. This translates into CSVRTGGSFGYTF.

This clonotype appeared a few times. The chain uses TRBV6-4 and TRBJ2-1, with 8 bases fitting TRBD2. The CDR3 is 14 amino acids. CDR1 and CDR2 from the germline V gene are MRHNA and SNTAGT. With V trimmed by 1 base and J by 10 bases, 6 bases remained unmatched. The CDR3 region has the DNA TGTGCCAGCAGTGACTGGGCTAGCGGGCGGGAGCAGTTCTTC. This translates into CASSDWASGREQFF.

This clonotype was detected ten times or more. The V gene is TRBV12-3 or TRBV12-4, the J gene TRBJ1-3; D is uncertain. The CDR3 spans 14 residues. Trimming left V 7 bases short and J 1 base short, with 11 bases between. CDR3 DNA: TGTGCCAGCAAAGGATTCCAGTCTGGAAACACCATATATTTT. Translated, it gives CASKGFQSGNTIYF.

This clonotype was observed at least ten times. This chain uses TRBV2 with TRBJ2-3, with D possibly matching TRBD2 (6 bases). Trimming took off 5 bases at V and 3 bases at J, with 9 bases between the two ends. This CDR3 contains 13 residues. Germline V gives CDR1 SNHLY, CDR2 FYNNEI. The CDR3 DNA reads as TGTGCCAGCAGTCGGGAGATTACAGATACGCAGTATTTT. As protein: CASSREITDTQYF.